Following are 27 T cell receptor beta chains from one sample sequenced in a study of memory CD4+ T cells and cytomegalovirus serostatus. Profiled with immunoSEQ multiplex PCR; TCRdb holds only in-frame clones, not every one. The sample holds tens of thousands of clones, about 73% seen once. The sort gate was single viable CD3+CD4+CD8-CD45RO+ cells for memory CD4+ T cells. The sequenced material came from memory CD4+ T cells from blood. The source is an adult in good health and CMV-seronegative.

This clone was recorded once. This rearrangement joins TRBV2 to TRBJ2-7; possibly TRBD2 for D (7 bases). The CDR3 consists of 14 residues. Trimming pared 7 bases from V and 4 bases from J, leaving 17 bases between. The germline V gene has CDR1 SNHLY and CDR2 FYNNEI. The CDR3 region has the DNA TGTGCCAGCACCTTGGGGGGGGCTGAATACGAGCAGTACTTC. Translated, it gives CASTLGGAEYEQYF.

This chain uses TRBV5-6 with TRBJ1-2; D call uncertain. Trimming shortened V by 3 bases and J by 4 bases, and 13 bases separated the two germline ends. There are 14 residues in the CDR3. CDR1 and CDR2 from the germline V gene are SGHDT and YYEEEE. CDR3 in DNA: TGTGCCAGCAGCTCTGTTAAGGGAACCTATGGCTACACCTTC. Amino acid sequence: CASSSVKGTYGYTF.

This chain joins TRBV7-9 and TRBJ2-7, with 10 bases fitting TRBD1. CDR3 length: 18 amino acids. Germline V CDR1 and CDR2: SEHNR, FQNEAQ (reference sequence). V was pared by 4 bases and J by 2 bases, with 14 bases of the junction left unmatched. CDR3 protein: CASSSSELLGTGAYEQYF. CDR3 coding DNA: TGTGCCAGCAGCTCCAGCGAGCTCCTTGGGACAGGGGCCTACGAGCAGTACTTC.

There are a few counts of this clone. The V gene is TRBV5-4, the J gene TRBJ1-1, with 9 positions matching TRBD1. The CDR3 spans 16 residues. With 4 bases clipped from V and 3 bases from J, the junction kept 10 bases outside the gene matches. The V gene's germline CDR1 is SGHNT and CDR2 YYREEE (reference sequence). CDR3 amino acids: CASSHLRTGADTEAFF. For the CDR3, the DNA is TGTGCCAGCAGCCACCTCCGGACAGGGGCGGACACTGAAGCTTTCTTT.

The chain recombines TRBV27 with TRBJ1-1; D is ambiguous. Trimming stripped 5 bases from V and 1 base from J, with 8 bases between. The germline gives CDR1 MNHEY, CDR2 SMNVEV (reference sequence). There are 13 residues in the CDR3. This CDR3 reads CASSPDTNTEAFF. The CDR3 DNA follows: TGTGCCAGCAGTCCTGACACGAACACTGAAGCTTTCTTT.

V is TRBV19 and J is TRBJ2-7, with 7 nucleotides matching TRBD1. The germline V gene encodes CDR1 LNHDA and CDR2 SQIVND (reference sequence). V shed 4 bases, J shed 2 bases, and the junction held 5 bases outside the gene matches. The CDR3 runs to 14 residues. The CDR3 loop is CASSTDGTAYEQYF. DNA of the CDR3: TGTGCCAGTAGTACCGACGGGACAGCCTACGAGCAGTACTTC.

The chain couples TRBV19 to TRBJ1-5; 7 bases align to TRBD1. Trimming cost V 3 bases and J 0 bases; bases outside gene matches: 11. Germline V CDR1 and CDR2: LNHDA, SQIVND (reference sequence). The length of the CDR3 is 18 residues. The CDR3 is CASSITGTAFVSNQPQHF. The CDR3 DNA reads TGTGCCAGTAGTATTACTGGGACAGCCTTTGTTAGCAATCAGCCCCAGCATTTT.

V and J are TRBV7-9 and TRBJ2-3; the D call may be TRBD1 or TRBD2 (6 bases each). CDR3 length: 17 residues. V was trimmed by 5 bases and J by 1 base, leaving 19 bases between them. Germline CDR1 and CDR2: SEHNR and FQNEAQ (reference sequence). The CDR3 coding sequence is TGTGCCAGCAGCCTCTACCTGGGGGGCTTCGGCACAGATACGCAGTATTTT. Translated, it gives CASSLYLGGFGTDTQYF.

This clone was counted a few times. CDR3 sequence (DNA): TGTGCCTGGAGGGGCAGGGGAATTGATGGCTACACCTTC. It codes for CAWRGRGIDGYTF. V usage is TRBV30 and J usage is TRBJ1-2; possible D gene TRBD1, 6 bases. V was shortened by 3 bases and J by 6 bases, with 14 bases between the two germline ends. This CDR3 is built from 13 residues. Germline V CDR1 and CDR2: GTSNPN, SVGIG (reference sequence).

This clone has just one count. This CDR3 is also generated by other DNA sequences in the sample. The V call is TRBV7-2, the J call TRBJ2-3; no clear D gene. This CDR3 comprises 11 residues. V lost 5 bases and J 2 bases, leaving 2 bases between the germline ends. Per germline, CDR1 SGHTA and CDR2 FQGNSA. CDR3: CASSLTDTQYF. CDR3 coding DNA: TGTGCCAGCAGCCTCACAGATACGCAGTATTTT.

The chain is built from TRBV14 and TRBJ1-3, with a tentative D call TRBD1 (6 bases). CDR1 is SGHDN, CDR2 FVKESK, per germline. The CDR3 length is 17 residues. V was cut by 4 bases and J by 0 bases, with 16 bases left in between. The CDR3: CASSLVGGGSSGNTIYF. The CDR3 DNA follows: TGTGCCAGCAGCCTTGTCGGGGGGGGCTCCTCTGGAAACACCATATATTTT.

This CDR3 reads CASSLRPSSTDTQYF. The CDR3 nucleotides read TGTGCCAGCAGCTTGCGACCCTCTAGCACAGATACGCAGTATTTT. The chain has TRBV5-8 and TRBJ2-3; D is unclear. Germline V gene data show CDR1 as SGHTS and CDR2 as YDEGEE. V dropped 1 base and J dropped 0 bases, with 9 bases sitting between them. The CDR3 runs to 15 residues.

The chain joins TRBV7-8 to TRBJ1-2; D possibly corresponds to TRBD1 (5 bases). This CDR3 region has 17 residues. CDR1 is SGHVS, CDR2 FQNEAQ, per germline. Trimming stripped 5 bases from V and 4 bases from J, with 23 bases between. CDR3 sequence: CASSPRETAFSIYGYTF. The CDR3 DNA reads TGTGCCAGCAGCCCCCGAGAGACAGCCTTCAGTATCTATGGCTACACCTTC.

This clone was counted between two and nine times. V usage is TRBV7-2 and J usage is TRBJ1-1; D is unclear. The CDR3 totals 14 residues. Germline V gene lookup returns CDR1 SGHTA and CDR2 FQGNSA. Trimming removed 0 bases from V and 6 bases from J, with 11 bases in between. As DNA, the CDR3 is TGTGCCAGCAGCTTAGCGGGGATGCGGGCTGAAGCTTTCTTT. Amino acid sequence: CASSLAGMRAEAFF.

This clone is a singleton in its sample. The rearrangement joins TRBV2 to TRBJ1-1; tentative D call: TRBD1 (5 bases). The V end was cut by 7 bases, the J end by 0 bases, with 18 bases between. Germline loops: CDR1 SNHLY, CDR2 FYNNEI. This CDR3 is 16 amino acids long. The CDR3 sequence: CASNPPAGEMNTEAFF. CDR3 in DNA: TGTGCCAGCAATCCCCCCGCGGGGGAGATGAACACTGAAGCTTTCTTT.

The chain joins TRBV9 to TRBJ1-3, with no clear D. V dropped 4 bases and J dropped 0 bases, with 5 bases sitting between them. Per the germline V gene, CDR1 is SGDLS and CDR2 is YYNGEE. The CDR3 has 13 residues. CDR3 coding DNA: TGTGCCAGCAGCTATAACTCTGGAAACACCATATATTTT. Its protein is CASSYNSGNTIYF. The complete variable domain, with remaining parts taken from reference TRBV9 and TRBJ1-3, reads DSGVTQTPKHLITATGQRVTLRCSPRSGDLSVYWYQQSLDQGLQFLIQYYNGEERAKGNILERFSAQQFPDLHSELNLSSLELGDSALYFCASSYNSGNTIYFGEGSWLTVV.

This clone was found once. This chain links TRBV7-9 with TRBJ2-5; TRBD2 agrees at 9 bases. This CDR3 is built from 14 residues. Trimming took 3 bases from V and 3 from J; bases not matched to a gene: 2. CDR1 and CDR2 from the germline V gene are SEHNR and FQNEAQ (reference sequence). The DNA of the CDR3 is TGTGCCAGCAGCTTTAGCGGGGGAAAAGAGACCCAGTACTTC. Encoded protein: CASSFSGGKETQYF.

The chain joins TRBV29-1 to TRBJ2-3, with TRBD1 identical over 7 bases. V lost 4 bases and J lost 0; bases outside the gene matches: 4. Per germline, CDR1 SQVTM and CDR2 ANQGSEA. The CDR3 has 14 amino acids. The CDR3, as DNA: TGCAGCGTTGCGAAGGGGGCGAGCACAGATACGCAGTATTTT. It codes for CSVAKGASTDTQYF.

The chain uses TRBV5-1 and TRBJ2-2; TRBD2 matches 8 bases. This CDR3 contains 15 residues. The ends lost 4 bases at V and 4 bases at J; junction bases unmatched: 6. The V gene's germline CDR1 is SGHRS and CDR2 YFSETQ. CDR3 loop: CASSNGGAGTGELFF. The CDR3 coding sequence is TGCGCCAGCAGCAACGGGGGGGCTGGCACCGGGGAGCTGTTTTTT.

V is TRBV11-2 and J is TRBJ1-3; no clear D. The V gene's germline CDR1 is SGHAT and CDR2 FQNNGV. V shed 4 bases and J shed 2 bases, with 15 bases lying between them. The CDR3 sequence is 16 residues long. This CDR3 is CASSSRFDGPGNTIYF. CDR3 coding DNA: TGTGCCAGCAGCTCCAGATTTGACGGGCCTGGAAACACCATATATTTT.

V is TRBV7-3 and J is TRBJ2-7; D gene uncertain. This CDR3 is 14 amino acids long. Germline-derived CDR1 and CDR2 are SGHTA and FQGTGA. Trimming took 5 bases from V and 0 from J, leaving 11 bases between them. For the CDR3, the DNA is TGTGCCAGCAGCCCCATGCATAGCTCCTACGAGCAGTACTTC. Translating it yields CASSPMHSSYEQYF.

The CDR3 DNA sequence: TGTGCCTGGAGTGTACAGTCTACGCAGTATTTT. Its translation is CAWSVQSTQYF. The J gene is TRBJ2-3, the V gene TRBV30; D is ambiguous. Germline CDR1 GTSNPN, CDR2 SVGIG (reference sequence). V lost 0 bases and J 8 bases, leaving 6 bases between the germline ends. CDR3 length: 11 residues.

By proportion, this clone is medium-sized (0.01 to 0.1%). The chain uses TRBV9 and TRBJ2-3; 11 nucleotides line up with TRBD2. V trimming: 0 bases; J trimming: 4 bases; junction bases outside the gene matches: 4. CDR3 length: 16 amino acids. Germline CDR1 SGDLS, CDR2 YYNGEE. The CDR3 loop reads CASSVVASGGSDTQYF. DNA for the CDR3: TGTGCCAGCAGCGTAGTGGCTAGCGGGGGGTCAGATACGCAGTATTTT. The full variable domain, rest sourced from reference TRBV9 and TRBJ2-3, is DSGVTQTPKHLITATGQRVTLRCSPRSGDLSVYWYQQSLDQGLQFLIQYYNGEERAKGNILERFSAQQFPDLHSELNLSSLELGDSALYFCASSVVASGGSDTQYFGPGTRLTVL.

This clone is termed medium-sized. The chain has TRBV27 and TRBJ1-1; D perhaps matches TRBD1 (5 bases). Trimming took off 7 bases at V and 0 bases at J, with 12 bases between the two ends. The CDR3 spans 14 residues. Germline values: CDR1 MNHEY, CDR2 SMNVEV (reference sequence). CDR3 in amino acids: CASTKGHLNTEAFF. In nucleotides, the CDR3 is TGTGCCAGCACTAAAGGACACTTGAACACTGAAGCTTTCTTT.

The rearrangement links TRBV30 to TRBJ2-7; D not resolved. The CDR3 extends over 13 amino acids. Trimming took 2 bases from V and 0 from J, leaving 8 bases between them. CDR1 and CDR2 (germline): GTSNPN, SVGIG (reference sequence). CDR3: CAWSPRASYEQYF. The DNA of the CDR3 is TGTGCCTGGAGTCCCCGGGCCTCCTACGAGCAGTACTTC.

V usage is TRBV27 and J usage is TRBJ2-5, with D possibly TRBD2 on 5 matching bases. CDR3 length equals 14 residues. Per the germline V gene, CDR1 is MNHEY and CDR2 is SMNVEV (reference sequence). V lost 5 bases and J 0 bases, leaving 10 bases between the germline ends. The CDR3 here is CASSPGLDQETQYF. DNA of the CDR3: TGTGCCAGCAGTCCCGGACTGGACCAAGAGACCCAGTACTTC.

To note about this clone: One junction end disagrees with the germline gene, perhaps due to a read error. This chain uses TRBV4-1 with TRBJ1-5; 9 positions agree with TRBD1. This CDR3 has 15 amino acids. CDR1 is MGHRA and CDR2 is YSYEKL in the germline V gene. The CDR3 sequence: CASSQGQGRNQPQHF. The DNA for the CDR3 is TGCGCCAGCAGTCAAGGACAGGGGAGAAATCAGCCCCAGCATTTT.